This passage covers 24 T cell receptor beta chains from one sample sequenced in a study of T-cell reconstitution after alpha-beta-depleted transplantation in children. TCRbeta library construction was performed incorporating unique molecular identifiers. TCRdb passed the PCR reads through MiXCR, listing each CDR3 protein once. Of 200,000 or so distinct CDR3 sequences listed, 8.4% are singletons. The starting material was PBMCs, mostly from graft donor cells, obtained 360 days after TCRalphabeta/CD19-depleted stem cell transplant. These receptors were taken from a male patient under 10 years old who had a stem cell transplant for acute myeloid leukemia, so the T cells may come from the graft donor.

This chain connects TRBV27 to TRBJ2-1; 10 bases map to TRBD2. This CDR3 spans 17 amino acids. Looked up from germline, CDR1 is MNHEY and CDR2 is SMNVEV (reference sequence). Unmatched junction bases numbered 4, after V lost 2 bases and J lost 0 bases. For the CDR3, the DNA is TGTGCCAGCAGTTTACCTGGACTAGCGGTCTCCTACAATGAGCAGTTCTTC. Residues: CASSLPGLAVSYNEQFF.

The chain is built from TRBV10-3 and TRBJ1-1, with D hard to call. Germline V gene data show CDR1 as ENHRY and CDR2 as SYGVKD. The CDR3 is made up of 14 amino acids. Trimming stripped 3 bases from V and 1 base from J, with 9 bases between. The CDR3 spells CAISEARENTEAFF. For the CDR3, the DNA is TGTGCCATCAGTGAAGCCAGAGAGAACACTGAAGCTTTCTTT.

This clonotype was picked up a small number of times. V is TRBV20-1 and J is TRBJ1-2; 9 nucleotides line up with TRBD1. The CDR3 is made up of 14 amino acids. J lost 3 bases, V lost 3 bases, and 5 bases had no gene match. Looked up from germline, CDR1 is DFQATT and CDR2 is SNEGSKA (reference sequence). CDR3 coding DNA: TGCAGTGCTAGTATGGGACAGGGCTACTATGGCTACACCTTC. Translation: CSASMGQGYYGYTF.

V usage is TRBV4-3 and J usage is TRBJ2-1; 16 bases are a match to TRBD2. With V trimmed by 4 bases and J by 8 bases, 8 bases remained unmatched. The CDR3 covers 17 residues. Germline V lookup: CDR1 LGHNA, CDR2 YSLEER. CDR3 sequence reads: CASSLGTSGRASDEQFF. In nucleotides, the CDR3 is TGCGCCAGCAGCCTTGGGACTAGCGGGAGGGCTTCGGATGAGCAGTTCTTC.

This clonotype was observed a few times. The V call is TRBV29-1, the J call TRBJ2-5; 7 nucleotides line up with TRBD2. V shed 3 bases and J 5 bases; nucleotides not matched to a gene: 9. The CDR3 has 14 amino acids. CDR1 and CDR2 from the germline V gene are SQVTM and ANQGSEA. The CDR3 coding sequence is TGCAGCGTTGAGACGCCGGGGGAGGGGGAGACCCAGTACTTC. Encoded protein: CSVETPGEGETQYF.

The V and J genes are TRBV10-1 and TRBJ2-2; TRBD1 agrees at 9 bases. V lost 3 bases, J lost 6 bases, and 5 bases stayed unmatched. This CDR3 region has 15 residues. Germline V CDR1 and CDR2: WNHNN, SYGVQD (reference sequence). This chain's CDR3 is CASSDLQGAPGELFF. CDR3 nucleotide sequence: TGCGCCAGCAGTGATTTACAGGGGGCGCCCGGGGAGCTGTTTTTT.

The CDR3 sequence: CASSLREGTGYTF. Written as DNA, the CDR3 is TGTGCCAGCAGTTTAAGAGAGGGGACGGGCTACACCTTC. This rearrangement joins TRBV12-3 or TRBV12-4 to TRBJ1-2, with D tentatively TRBD1 (5 bases). This CDR3 has 13 amino acids. Trimming took off 2 bases at V and 8 bases at J, with 12 bases between the two ends.

This clonotype occurred a few times. J is TRBJ2-1 and V is TRBV7-3; D gene uncertain. Trimming left V 0 bases short and J 0 bases short, with 9 bases between. Germline values: CDR1 SGHTA, CDR2 FQGTGA. The CDR3 loop spans 16 amino acids. Written as DNA, the CDR3 is TGTGCCAGCAGCTTAACTGGATTCGGCTCCTACAATGAGCAGTTCTTC. As protein: CASSLTGFGSYNEQFF.

This clonotype was detected a few times. V gene TRBV10-3 combines with J gene TRBJ2-1, with TRBD2 matching over 10 bases. The germline CDR1 and CDR2 sequences are ENHRY and SYGVKD. V lost 3 bases and J lost 0; bases outside the gene matches: 5. The CDR3 length is 17 residues. CDR3 amino acids: CAISDKAGGSSYNEQFF. DNA of the CDR3: TGTGCCATCAGTGACAAAGCGGGGGGGAGCTCCTACAATGAGCAGTTCTTC.

Many counts were recorded for this clonotype. The chain combines TRBV20-1 with TRBJ2-2; tentative D call: TRBD2 (5 bases). The CDR3 is 15 amino acids. Trimming took 1 base from V and 1 from J, leaving 10 bases between them. The germline V gene has CDR1 DFQATT and CDR2 SNEGSKA (reference sequence). The CDR3 protein is CSARVSGRNTGELFF. The CDR3 DNA is TGCAGTGCTAGAGTTTCGGGGAGGAACACCGGGGAGCTGTTTTTT.

The chain links TRBV29-1 to TRBJ1-3; the D gene is possibly TRBD1 (6 bases). This CDR3 comprises 14 residues. The V gene's germline CDR1 is SQVTM and CDR2 ANQGSEA. Trimming left V 6 bases short and J 0 bases short, with 12 bases between. CDR3 in DNA: TGCAGCGTCGCAGCGGACAGCTCTGGAAACACCATATATTTT. It encodes CSVAADSSGNTIYF.

The genes are TRBV6-1 and TRBJ1-6, with D perhaps matching TRBD1 (6 bases). Germline V gene lookup returns CDR1 MNHNS and CDR2 SASEGT. Trimming took off 8 bases at V and 10 bases at J, with 15 bases between the two ends. The CDR3 has 13 residues. This CDR3 reads CASHENRESPLHF. The CDR3 nucleotides read TGTGCCAGCCACGAAAACAGGGAATCACCCCTCCACTTT.

The V gene is TRBV29-1, the J gene TRBJ2-5; 8 bases match TRBD2. This CDR3 is 14 amino acids long. Germline V gives CDR1 SQVTM, CDR2 ANQGSEA. V shed 5 bases, J shed 3 bases, and the junction held 8 bases outside the gene matches. The CDR3 bases are TGCAGCGTTTTTAGCGGGATGGAGGAAGAGACCCAGTACTTC. Protein sequence: CSVFSGMEEETQYF.

This clonotype has a handful of counts. The gene calls are TRBV3-1 and TRBJ1-2; tentatively, D is TRBD1 (5 bases). Trimming cost V 1 base and J 6 bases, with 12 bases left between them. The germline V gene has CDR1 LGHDT and CDR2 YNNKEL (reference sequence). The CDR3 is 14 amino acids. As DNA, the CDR3 is TGTGCCAGCAGCCAAGTCGCCAGGGCGGATGGCTACACCTTC. Its protein is CASSQVARADGYTF. The variable domain in full, completed from reference TRBV3-1 and TRBJ1-2, reads DTAVSQTPKYLVTQMGNDKSIKCEQNLGHDTMYWYKQDSKKFLKIMFSYNNKELIINETVPNRFSPKSPDKAHLNLHINSLELGDSAVYFCASSQVARADGYTFGSGTRLTVV.

This clonotype was recorded many times. The V call is TRBV6-5, the J call TRBJ2-3; D uncertain. This CDR3 spans 18 amino acids. V was pared by 2 bases and J by 2 bases, with 20 bases between. The germline gives CDR1 MNHEY, CDR2 SVGAGI. The CDR3 sequence is CASSYRVARGPYTDTQYF. CDR3 nucleotides: TGTGCCAGCAGTTACCGGGTTGCCAGAGGCCCTTACACAGATACGCAGTATTTT.

The chain joins TRBV7-6 to TRBJ2-5; D is undetermined. This CDR3 comprises 16 residues. The germline gives CDR1 SGHVS, CDR2 FNYEAQ. With 5 bases removed from V and 0 bases from J, the gap between germline ends came to 16 bases. CDR3 region: CASSPHWEFDQETQYF. For the CDR3, the DNA is TGTGCCAGCAGCCCACATTGGGAATTTGACCAAGAGACCCAGTACTTC. The full variable domain, with the rest looked up from reference TRBV7-6 and TRBJ2-5, is GAGVSQSPRYKVTKRGQDVALRCDPISGHVSLYWYRQALGQGPEFLTYFNYEAQQDKSGLPNDRFSAERPEGSISTLTIQRTEQRDSAMYRCASSPHWEFDQETQYFGPGTRLLVL.

This clonotype has ten or more counts. The chain links TRBV12-3 or TRBV12-4 to TRBJ2-5; 10 bases fit TRBD2. V was pared by 5 bases and J by 2 bases, with 5 bases of the junction left unmatched. CDR3 length equals 15 residues. The CDR3 coding sequence is TGTGCCAGCAGTCTCCGGACTAGCGGACAAGAGACCCAGTACTTC. Translating gives CASSLRTSGQETQYF.

This clonotype was seen ten or more times. The V call is TRBV9, the J call TRBJ1-1; possible D gene TRBD1, 5 bases. The V gene lost 0 bases and the J gene lost 6 bases, with 18 bases spanning the gap. CDR1 is SGDLS, CDR2 YYNGEE, per germline. CDR3 length: 16 residues. CDR3 nucleotide sequence: TGTGCCAGCAGCGTAGCTTCCGGGGGTCCGCTTTCTGAAGCTTTCTTT. Its translation: CASSVASGGPLSEAFF. Looking up the rest from reference TRBV9 and TRBJ1-1 gives the full variable domain: DSGVTQTPKHLITATGQRVTLRCSPRSGDLSVYWYQQSLDQGLQFLIQYYNGEERAKGNILERFSAQQFPDLHSELNLSSLELGDSALYFCASSVASGGPLSEAFFGQGTRLTVV.

This clonotype was found many times. The rearrangement uses TRBV20-1 and TRBJ2-5; 7 nucleotides line up with TRBD1. There are 13 residues in the CDR3. Germline CDR1 DFQATT, CDR2 SNEGSKA (reference sequence). The V segment lost 6 bases and the J segment 2 bases; nucleotides outside the gene matches: 6. Here the CDR3 reads CSAPTGDQETQYF. The DNA for the CDR3 is TGCAGTGCCCCAACAGGGGATCAAGAGACCCAGTACTTC.

This clonotype was observed at least ten times. This chain links TRBV15 with TRBJ1-2; D not resolved. From germline, CDR1 is LNHNV and CDR2 YYDKDF (reference sequence). The CDR3 is 15 residues long. The V end was cut by 2 bases, the J end by 3 bases, with 13 bases between. The CDR3 sequence is CATSRISAADYGYTF. As DNA, the CDR3 is TGTGCCACCAGCAGAATCAGTGCAGCAGACTATGGCTACACCTTC.

This clonotype was picked up many times. V and J are TRBV20-1 and TRBJ1-4; TRBD1 is a possible D gene (5 bases). From germline, CDR1 is DFQATT and CDR2 SNEGSKA (reference sequence). V shed 3 bases and J shed 2 bases, with 10 bases lying between them. CDR3 length: 14 residues. The CDR3 DNA is TGCAGTGCTAGGGACGGGACCACTAATGAAAAACTGTTTTTT. As protein: CSARDGTTNEKLFF.

Points on this clonotype: A single base separates this from a much larger clone, so it may be a read error. The chain recombines TRBV10-3 with TRBJ1-6; D is ambiguous. Trimming left V 11 bases short and J 6 bases short, with 11 bases between. This CDR3 region has 12 residues. The germline CDR1 and CDR2 sequences are ENHRY and SYGVKD. The CDR3 DNA follows: TGTGCCTTCATGGACTTTAATTCACCCCTCCACTTT. Encoded protein: CAFMDFNSPLHF.

This clonotype showed up many times. The CDR3 DNA is TGTGCCAGCAGTTTCGGGGAAAACACTGAAGCTTTCTTT. It translates to CASSFGENTEAFF. V and J are TRBV12-3 or TRBV12-4 and TRBJ1-1; no reliable D call. Deletions cut 3 bases from V and 2 bases from J, with 7 bases between. The CDR3 contains 13 residues.

V gene TRBV6-2 or TRBV6-3 combines with J gene TRBJ2-1, with D perhaps assigned TRBD1 or TRBD2 (5 bases each). The CDR3 is 21 amino acids. Germline values: CDR1 MNHEY, CDR2 SVGEGT. With 5 bases removed from V and 6 bases from J, the gap between germline ends came to 35 bases. CDR3 nucleotides: TGTGCCAGCAGTCCCAACGCCTCCCCGGGACCGACGTTCTACCAGTCCAATGAGCAGTTCTTC. Amino acids: CASSPNASPGPTFYQSNEQFF.